This T cell receptor beta chain was sequenced for a study of CD8+CD57+ T cells in acquired aplastic anemia. Genomic DNA served as template for TCR beta VDJ and CDR3 profiling. TCRdb re-called the reads through MiXCR, storing one row per CDR3 protein. The data contain hundreds of thousands of distinct CDR3 sequences, roughly 68% of them singletons. Only one count was recorded for this clonotype. Compared with germline, one end of the junction differs, possibly owing to a read error. This CDR3 is 14 amino acids long. Germline V gives CDR1 SNHLY, CDR2 FYNNEI. The receptor was isolated from a human donor in good health, serving as a control. Sequencing was performed on sorted CD4+, CD8+, or CD8+CD57+ T cells (not recorded which) from PBMCs. The genes are TRBV2 and TRBJ1-1; 7 bases map to TRBD1. Here the CDR3 DNA reads TGTGCCAGCAGCCTACAGGGGTGGAATACTGAAGTTTTCTTT. This encodes CASSLQGWNTEVFF.